These 31 T cell receptor beta chains came from one sample sequenced in a study of cytomegalovirus exposure and HLA in healthy donors. Data came from immunoSEQ multiplex PCR; TCRdb stores just in-frame clones and leaves some out. The profile covers some 120,000 clones, with 89% appearing a single time and around 1.1% taken by the ten largest. Sample: PBMCs. These receptors all stem from a woman aged 18-29 years in good health and CMV-seronegative.

The rearrangement joins TRBV5-1 to TRBJ2-1; 7 positions match TRBD1. V lost 2 bases to trimming and J lost 5 bases; unmatched junction nucleotides: 7. The CDR3 is 15 amino acids. Germline V gives CDR1 SGHRS, CDR2 YFSETQ. The CDR3 sequence: CASSFSGGKHNEQFF. CDR3 DNA: TGCGCCAGCAGCTTCTCAGGGGGAAAGCACAATGAGCAGTTCTTC.

The chain has TRBV5-1 and TRBJ2-2; D gene ambiguous. The CDR3 loop spans 16 amino acids. Germline V gene data show CDR1 as SGHRS and CDR2 as YFSETQ. The germline V and J ends were trimmed by 0 bases and 0 bases, with 9 bases remaining between them. CDR3 sequence reads: CASSLGARSNTGELFF. The CDR3 region has the DNA TGCGCCAGCAGCTTGGGTGCCCGGTCGAACACCGGGGAGCTGTTTTTT.

The chain is built from TRBV6-5 and TRBJ1-1; D is unclear. Per germline, CDR1 MNHEY and CDR2 SVGAGI. The V gene lost 5 bases and the J gene lost 3 bases, with 4 bases spanning the gap. The CDR3 has 11 amino acids. This CDR3 is CASSPYTEAFF. The CDR3, as DNA: TGTGCCAGCAGTCCTTACACTGAAGCTTTCTTT.

CDR3: CASSSPSRADTQYF. As DNA, the CDR3 is TGTGCCAGCAGTTCCCCCTCTAGAGCTGATACGCAGTATTTT. The chain joins TRBV28 to TRBJ2-3; D ambiguous. The V gene's germline CDR1 is MDHEN and CDR2 SYDVKM. The CDR3 runs to 14 residues. Trimming pared 4 bases from V and 6 bases from J, leaving 14 bases between. The variable domain in full, completed from reference TRBV28 and TRBJ2-3, reads DVKVTQSSRYLVKRTGEKVFLECVQDMDHENMFWYRQDPGLGLRLIYFSYDVKMKEKGDIPEGYSVSREKKERFSLILESASTNQTSMYLCASSSPSRADTQYFGPGTRLTVL.

The chain couples TRBV28 to TRBJ2-2; TRBD2 is a possible D gene (5 bases). This CDR3 has 12 residues. V was clipped by 5 bases and J by 9 bases, with 10 bases between them. Germline assignment: CDR1 MDHEN and CDR2 SYDVKM. As DNA, the CDR3 is TGTGCCAGCAGTCGGGATGCCAGGGAGCTGTTTTTT. Encoded protein: CASSRDARELFF.

V is TRBV11-2 and J is TRBJ2-7; 9 bases are shared with TRBD1. Trimming cost V 3 bases and J 2 bases; bases outside gene matches: 5. From germline, CDR1 is SGHAT and CDR2 FQNNGV. The CDR3 runs 15 residues. CDR3 amino acids: CASSFGTGTAYEQYV. The CDR3 nucleotides are TGTGCCAGCAGCTTCGGGACAGGGACCGCCTACGAGCAGTACGTC.

This chain links TRBV30 with TRBJ2-3; the match to TRBD2 covers 9 bases. This CDR3 region has 16 residues. V lost 5 bases and J lost 2; bases outside the gene matches: 11. Germline assignment: CDR1 GTSNPN and CDR2 SVGIG (reference sequence). The CDR3 nucleotides read TGTGCCTGGGGTGCCTCAAGGACTAGCGACACAGATACGCAGTATTTT. It encodes CAWGASRTSDTDTQYF.

The chain combines TRBV25-1 with TRBJ2-5; D is uncertain. Germline V gene data show CDR1 as MGHDK and CDR2 as SYGVNS. V lost 3 bases to trimming and J lost 0 bases, with 5 bases between them. This CDR3 is 13 amino acids long. The CDR3 region has the DNA TGTGCCAGCAGTGACTCGTACCAAGAGACCCAGTACTTC. Translation gives CASSDSYQETQYF.

The rearrangement links TRBV28 to TRBJ2-1; possible D gene TRBD2, 5 bases. V gave up 6 bases and J gave up 5 bases, with 11 bases separating them. The CDR3 is made up of 13 amino acids. Per germline, CDR1 MDHEN and CDR2 SYDVKM. The CDR3 spells CASRPDGNNEQFF. The CDR3 DNA sequence: TGTGCCAGCAGGCCGGACGGGAACAATGAGCAGTTCTTC.

The CDR3 spells CASSQGGPGTGGFTGELFF. The CDR3 DNA is TGCGCCAGCAGCCAAGGGGGTCCAGGGACAGGGGGCTTCACCGGGGAGCTGTTTTTT. The J gene is TRBJ2-2, the V gene TRBV4-1; TRBD1 aligns across 12 bases. Germline-derived CDR1 and CDR2 are MGHRA and YSYEKL. The CDR3 extends over 19 amino acids. The ends lost 1 base at V and 4 bases at J; junction bases unmatched: 10.

The rearrangement links TRBV27 to TRBJ2-1; 11 bases are a match to TRBD2. Germline values: CDR1 MNHEY, CDR2 SMNVEV (reference sequence). This CDR3 has 15 residues. The junction had 12 bases not matched to a gene; V was cut back by 5 bases and J by 12 bases. CDR3 amino acids: CASSQLAGGPPRQFF. In nucleotides, the CDR3 is TGTGCCAGCAGTCAATTAGCGGGAGGGCCTCCCCGGCAGTTCTTC.

This chain links TRBV6-1 with TRBJ1-1; 8 nucleotides align to TRBD1. The CDR3 sequence is 14 residues long. The V and J ends lost 8 bases and 6 bases, in that order; junction bases with no gene match: 11. Germline CDR1 is MNHNS and CDR2 is SASEGT. Here the CDR3 DNA reads TGTGCCAGCCTCGACAGGGGTAGGTTTCCTGAAGCTTTCTTT. This gives the protein CASLDRGRFPEAFF.

The chain is built from TRBV2 and TRBJ2-2, with D tentatively TRBD2 (5 bases). V dropped 5 bases and J dropped 0 bases, with 7 bases sitting between them. Looked up from germline, CDR1 is SNHLY and CDR2 is FYNNEI. The CDR3 is 14 residues long. The CDR3 nucleotides are TGTGCCAGCAGTCCCGGGACGAACACCGGGGAGCTGTTTTTT. Residues: CASSPGTNTGELFF.

The chain carries TRBV4-2 and TRBJ1-5; TRBD1 is a possible D gene (5 bases). Germline assignment: CDR1 LGHNA and CDR2 YNFKEQ. With 2 bases removed from V and 0 bases from J, the gap between germline ends came to 11 bases. The CDR3 spans 16 residues. The chain's CDR3 is CASSQLQGTSNQPQHF. The CDR3 nucleotides read TGTGCCAGCAGCCAACTTCAGGGAACTAGCAATCAGCCCCAGCATTTT.

The chain couples TRBV28 to TRBJ2-1; 10 positions match TRBD1. The CDR3 consists of 16 residues. Germline CDR1 and CDR2: MDHEN and SYDVKM. Trimming at V came to 3 bases and at J to 6 bases, leaving 8 bases not matched to a gene. The DNA for the CDR3 is TGTGCCAGCAGTTTGTTCCTGGGACAGGGGTCCAATGAGCAGTTCTTC. It specifies CASSLFLGQGSNEQFF.

The chain couples TRBV9 to TRBJ2-7; 8 bases map to TRBD2. V lost 0 bases to trimming and J lost 7 bases; unmatched junction nucleotides: 9. CDR1 is SGDLS, CDR2 YYNGEE, per germline. There are 15 residues in the CDR3. CDR3 DNA: TGTGCCAGCAGCGTAGGGCTAGCGGGTCTACGGGAGCAGTACTTC. This sequence encodes CASSVGLAGLREQYF.

CDR3 bases: TGTGCCAGCAGCTTAGTTCAGGGGATCAACGAGCAGTTCTTC. Protein: CASSLVQGINEQFF. V usage is TRBV7-2 and J usage is TRBJ2-1, with D possibly being TRBD1 (6 bases). There are 14 residues in the CDR3. CDR1 is SGHTA, CDR2 FQGNSA, per germline. Between the trimmed V and J ends, which lost 1 base and 10 bases, there was a span of 14 bases.

J is TRBJ1-1 and V is TRBV5-4; no clear D gene. CDR1 and CDR2 (germline): SGHNT, YYREEE (reference sequence). Trimming pared 3 bases from V and 1 base from J, leaving 7 bases between. The CDR3 has 13 residues. The CDR3 loop reads CASSSTGNTEAFF. The CDR3 DNA reads TGTGCCAGCAGCTCGACGGGGAACACTGAAGCTTTCTTT.

This rearrangement joins TRBV5-1 to TRBJ2-5, with D tentatively TRBD2 (5 bases). CDR1 and CDR2 from the germline V gene are SGHRS and YFSETQ. The germline V and J ends were trimmed by 2 bases and 10 bases, with 18 bases remaining between them. This CDR3 spans 14 amino acids. In DNA, the CDR3 is TGCGCCAGCAGCTTAGGAGCGGTCGACGACGACCAGTACTTC. Its protein product is CASSLGAVDDDQYF.

The rearrangement uses TRBV4-1 and TRBJ1-4, with D perhaps TRBD1 (6 bases). The CDR3 runs 17 residues. With 3 bases removed from V and 5 bases from J, the gap between germline ends came to 19 bases. CDR1 is MGHRA, CDR2 YSYEKL, per germline. CDR3 DNA sequence: TGCGCCAGCAGCCATGCTATACAGGGTAGGGGAAATGAAAAACTGTTTTTT. It specifies CASSHAIQGRGNEKLFF.

CDR3 nucleotides: TGTGCCAGCGGCGACAGCCTTCACTCTGGAAACACCATATATTTT. Encoded protein: CASGDSLHSGNTIYF. The V call is TRBV6-6, the J call TRBJ1-3; a possible D gene is TRBD1 (5 bases). Germline CDR1 MNHNY, CDR2 SVGAGI (reference sequence). This CDR3 comprises 15 residues. Trimming stripped 8 bases from V and 0 bases from J, with 14 bases between.

J is TRBJ2-5 and V is TRBV7-9; 9 positions match TRBD2. Germline CDR1 reads SEHNR; CDR2 reads FQNEAQ (reference sequence). The CDR3 length is 14 residues. V shed 5 bases, J shed 2 bases, and the junction held 3 bases outside the gene matches. CDR3 region: CASSRSGGQETQYF. CDR3 DNA: TGTGCCAGCAGCAGAAGCGGGGGGCAAGAGACCCAGTACTTC.

This clone was detected only once. The chain carries TRBV6-6 and TRBJ2-2; 9 positions match TRBD2. Germline loops: CDR1 MNHNY, CDR2 SVGAGI (reference sequence). Trimming removed 5 bases from V and 5 bases from J; junction bases left unmatched: 6. The length of the CDR3 is 15 residues. CDR3 coding DNA: TGTGCCAGCAGTCTTAGCGGGAGACATACCGGGGAGCTGTTTTTT. Translated: CASSLSGRHTGELFF.

The chain is built from TRBV7-9 and TRBJ2-2, with D possibly being TRBD2 (5 bases). Germline V gene data show CDR1 as SEHNR and CDR2 as FQNEAQ (reference sequence). V was clipped by 8 bases and J by 4 bases, with 14 bases between them. CDR3 length: 14 amino acids. The CDR3 loop reads CASCSDRPTGELFF. In DNA form, the CDR3 reads TGTGCCAGCTGTAGCGACCGCCCCACCGGGGAGCTGTTTTTT.

V is TRBV9 and J is TRBJ2-7, with D uncertain. Germline assignment: CDR1 SGDLS and CDR2 YYNGEE. The CDR3 consists of 15 residues. V lost 0 bases, J lost 0 bases, and 10 bases lay in between. In nucleotides, the CDR3 is TGTGCCAGCAGCGTAGCGGCGGAGAGCTCCTACGAGCAGTACTTC. As protein: CASSVAAESSYEQYF. Filled out from reference TRBV9 and TRBJ2-7, the complete variable domain reads DSGVTQTPKHLITATGQRVTLRCSPRSGDLSVYWYQQSLDQGLQFLIQYYNGEERAKGNILERFSAQQFPDLHSELNLSSLELGDSALYFCASSVAAESSYEQYFGPGTRLTVT.

Regarding this clone: The junction and the germline gene differ at one end; a read error may be behind it. V gene TRBV6-5 combines with J gene TRBJ2-3, with 7 bases lining up with TRBD2. Germline CDR1 reads MNHEY; CDR2 reads SVGAGI. This CDR3 comprises 16 residues. In DNA form, the CDR3 reads TGTGCCAGCAGTCACTCCGGGACTATAAACACAGATACGCAGTATTTT. Translated: CASSHSGTINTDTQYF.

V and J are TRBV29-1 and TRBJ2-1; weak D call: TRBD2 (5 bases). V gave up 0 bases and J gave up 12 bases, with 15 bases separating them. The CDR3 has 13 residues. Germline lookup yields CDR1 SQVTM and CDR2 ANQGSEA. CDR3 residues: CSVEETNVSGQFF. In DNA form, the CDR3 reads TGCAGCGTTGAAGAGACTAATGTGTCTGGGCAGTTCTTC.

The chain couples TRBV7-9 to TRBJ1-2; 7 nucleotides agree with TRBD1. CDR3 length equals 14 residues. Germline assignment: CDR1 SEHNR and CDR2 FQNEAQ (reference sequence). Trimming removed 8 bases from V and 7 bases from J; junction bases left unmatched: 13. CDR3 in DNA: TGTGCCAGCGGACCAACAGGGGAATATATTGGCTACACCTTC. Translated: CASGPTGEYIGYTF.

The chain couples TRBV28 to TRBJ1-5, with TRBD1 matching 7 bases. The CDR3 is 16 amino acids. Germline-derived CDR1 and CDR2 are MDHEN and SYDVKM. The junction had 8 bases not matched to a gene; V was cut back by 2 bases and J by 4 bases. The CDR3 here is CASSLPGTAPNQPQHF. The CDR3 bases are TGTGCCAGCAGTTTACCCGGGACAGCCCCTAATCAGCCCCAGCATTTT.

This clone was observed a handful of times. In DNA form, the CDR3 reads TGTGCCAGCAGTGCTGACAGAAGGCAGGAGACCCAGTACTTC. As protein: CASSADRRQETQYF. This rearrangement joins TRBV27 to TRBJ2-5; D is possibly TRBD1 (5 bases). The V gene's germline CDR1 is MNHEY and CDR2 SMNVEV (reference sequence). The germline V and J ends were trimmed by 5 bases and 5 bases, with 15 bases remaining between them. The CDR3 extends over 14 amino acids.

This clone was detected only once. The CDR3 region is CASSQTGTVIEQYF. CDR3 nucleotides: TGTGCCAGCAGCCAAACCGGGACAGTCATCGAGCAGTACTTC. V gene TRBV4-2 combines with J gene TRBJ2-7, with 7 positions matching TRBD1. V shed 2 bases, J shed 6 bases, and the junction held 7 bases outside the gene matches. The length of the CDR3 is 14 residues. Germline CDR1 LGHNA, CDR2 YNFKEQ.